This T cell receptor (beta chain) emerged from a study of blood T cell repertoires in COVID-19. Study-wide context: Sources were T cells, B-cell-depleted T cells, or PBMCs; the material itself was cDNA or gDNA.

TCRdb's table, derived via immunoSEQ multiplex PCR, lists solely in-frame clones and lacks some. The sample holds more than 95,000 clones, roughly nine tenths seen once. The sequenced sample was peripheral blood. The sequence was obtained from a woman in her sixties with acute or convalescent COVID-19.

The DNA of the CDR3 is TGCGCCAGCAGCCAACCCGGCTACAATGAGCAGTTCTTC. Encoded protein: CASSQPGYNEQFF. This chain connects TRBV4-1 to TRBJ2-1; D call uncertain. This CDR3 has 13 residues. CDR1 and CDR2 (germline): MGHRA, YSYEKL. V was shortened by 2 bases and J by 3 bases, with 5 bases between the two germline ends.